This T cell receptor beta chain derives from a study of T cell clones after liver transplantation. Findings of the study overall: Conclusions were preliminary, with small, heterogeneous patient groups.

This clone has only one observation. No antigen is known for it. Assay used: immunoSEQ multiplex PCR; TCRdb lists only in-frame clones, some missing. The table lists tens of thousands of clones, over 90% of them singletons. Looked up from germline, CDR1 is SNHLY and CDR2 is FYNNEI. V was pared by 6 bases and J by 5 bases, with 20 bases of the junction left unmatched. The CDR3 is made up of 19 amino acids. This TCR came from a human patient who received a liver transplant. Part of the T cells may come from the graft donor. The material was CD4+ T cells from blood, obtained roughly 26 months after liver transplant. J is TRBJ2-7 and V is TRBV2; 12 bases fit TRBD1. CDR3 DNA: TGTGCCAGCAGGGCCAGGACCGGGACAGGGGGCCCAGAGGCGGACGAGCAGTACTTC. This translates into CASRARTGTGGPEADEQYF.